The 6 T cell receptor beta chains below all came from one sample that was sequenced in a study of cytomegalovirus exposure and HLA in healthy donors. This PCR relied on a set of 60 Vbeta primers and 13 Jbeta primers. The assay was immunoSEQ multiplex PCR, and TCRdb's table has in-frame clones only and misses some. This sample has approximately 76,000 clones, with roughly 64% found just once. Sequencing was carried out using PBMCs. The receptors stem from a man aged 30 to 45 in good health and CMV-seropositive.

This clone was picked up a small number of times. The junction departs from germline at one end; a sequencing error may be responsible. The gene calls are TRBV6-1 and TRBJ1-5; D is uncertain. The CDR3 runs to 17 residues. CDR1 MNHNS and CDR2 SASEGT come from the germline V gene. The CDR3 DNA is TGTGCCAGCAGGGAAGCTGTAGCGGCTTATAGCAATCAGCCCCAGCATTTT. Translating it yields CASREAVAAYSNQPQHF.

CDR3: CASRDNSYEQYF. The CDR3 nucleotides read TGTGCCAGCAGGGACAACTCCTACGAGCAGTACTTC. This chain joins TRBV2 and TRBJ2-7, with D tentatively TRBD1 (5 bases). CDR1 is SNHLY and CDR2 is FYNNEI in the germline V gene. Trimming removed 6 bases at V and 0 bases at J, with 6 bases between. This CDR3 has 12 residues.

The rearrangement uses TRBV9 and TRBJ2-1; TRBD1 agrees at 8 bases. Germline V lookup: CDR1 SGDLS, CDR2 YYNGEE. V dropped 0 bases and J dropped 7; count of bases not matched to a gene: 6. The CDR3 runs 15 residues. The CDR3 nucleotides read TGTGCCAGCAGCGTAGGGGGGCAGGGGGCAAATGAGCAGTTCTTC. Amino acids: CASSVGGQGANEQFF. The variable domain in full, completed from reference TRBV9 and TRBJ2-1, reads DSGVTQTPKHLITATGQRVTLRCSPRSGDLSVYWYQQSLDQGLQFLIQYYNGEERAKGNILERFSAQQFPDLHSELNLSSLELGDSALYFCASSVGGQGANEQFFGPGTRLTVL.

This clone was seen only a few times. The rearrangement uses TRBV10-3 and TRBJ2-3; 11 nucleotides align to TRBD1. CDR1 is ENHRY, CDR2 SYGVKD, per germline. V lost 6 bases and J lost 3; bases outside the gene matches: 5. There are 15 residues in the CDR3. The CDR3 nucleotides are TGTGCCATCAGCCTGGGACAGGGGGAAACAGATACGCAGTATTTT. Protein product: CAISLGQGETDTQYF.

This clone was detected once. The chain uses TRBV7-9 and TRBJ2-3; D may be TRBD1 (5 bases). Trimming removed 11 bases from V and 4 bases from J, with 34 bases in between. This CDR3 contains 19 residues. Germline lookup yields CDR1 SEHNR and CDR2 FQNEAQ (reference sequence). The CDR3 nucleotides read TGTGCCGGTGCCTACCCCCCCTTTCGTTTCAGGGATGTCGCAGATACGCAGTATTTT. Its translation is CAGAYPPFRFRDVADTQYF.

The chain joins TRBV27 to TRBJ2-5; 7 bases match TRBD1. This CDR3 contains 14 residues. Germline V CDR1 and CDR2: MNHEY, SMNVEV (reference sequence). The V gene end was trimmed by 6 bases and the J gene end by 2 bases; junction bases not matched to a gene: 6. CDR3 sequence reads: CASSLTGPQETQYF. The CDR3 region has the DNA TGTGCCAGCAGCTTGACAGGGCCACAAGAGACCCAGTACTTC.